Listed below are T cell receptor beta chains from one sample, sequenced in a study of regulatory and conventional T cells in RAG deficiency. The protocol was immunoSEQ multiplex PCR, while the TCRdb copy is restricted to in-frame clones and leaves out a portion. The repertoire includes about 50,000 clones, approximately 90% of them detected once, and approximately 0.51% sits in the top ten. These data were likewise used in another study, on regulatory T cells.

Input material: CD4+ effector T cells sorted from blood. The origin of the receptors is a human donor in good health. Both conserved end residues are part of each CDR3. A D gene is named only where the DNA matches it firmly. Size is stated for part of the rows, as once, few or many counts, or as a class when the clone is expanded.

CDR3aa,CDR3nt,v_gene,j_gene,d_gene,abundance
CASSAVFKPRIRVGANTIYF,TGTGCCAGCAGTGCGGTTTTCAAACCGCGAATTCGTGTGGGGGCGAACACCATATATTTT,TRBV6-1,TRBJ1-3,NA,once
CASSLTVPNQPQHF,TGTGCCAGCAGCTTGACGGTCCCCAATCAGCCCCAGCATTTT,TRBV5-5,TRBJ1-5,NA,NA
CASSDRASWGELFF,TGTGCCAGCAGTGACCGGGCGTCATGGGGGGAGCTGTTTTTT,TRBV6-1,TRBJ2-2,NA,NA
CASSLDQSRKLFF,TGTGCTAGCAGCTTAGATCAGAGCAGAAAACTGTTTTTT,TRBV7-7,TRBJ1-4,NA,NA
CASSSRGYTEAFF,TGTGCCAGTAGTAGCAGGGGTTACACTGAAGCTTTCTTT,TRBV19,TRBJ1-1,NA,NA
CASSYYTDSPLHF,TGTGCCAGCAGTTACTATACGGATTCACCCCTCCACTTT,TRBV6-6,TRBJ1-6,NA,NA
CASSYSEQGRHGYTF,TGTGCCAGCAGTTACTCGGAGCAGGGCCGCCACGGCTACACCTTC,TRBV6-6,TRBJ1-2,NA,once
CASSFLGVSVYEQYF,TGTGCCAGCAGCTTCCTAGGGGTCAGCGTCTACGAGCAGTACTTC,TRBV11-2,TRBJ2-7,NA,NA
CASSPSGTVADTQYF,TGTGCCAGCAGCCCCAGCGGGACGGTTGCAGATACGCAGTATTTT,TRBV4-2,TRBJ2-3,TRBD2,NA
CASSGRDTYTGELFF,TGTGCCAGCAGTGGACGGGACACCTACACCGGGGAGCTGTTTTTT,TRBV6-5,TRBJ2-2,NA,NA
CASSFDRVGSPLHF,TGTGCCAGCAGCTTCGACAGGGTGGGTTCACCCCTCCACTTT,TRBV5-5,TRBJ1-6,TRBD1,NA
CASNPGGANYGYTF,TGTGCCAGTAACCCCGGAGGGGCTAACTATGGCTACACCTTC,TRBV19,TRBJ1-2,NA,NA
CASSRDRMGYGYTF,TGCGCCAGCAGCCGGGACAGGATGGGCTATGGCTACACCTTC,TRBV4-1,TRBJ1-2,TRBD1,NA
CASSTGQGYEKLFF,TGTGCCAGCAGCACGGGACAGGGTTATGAAAAACTGTTTTTT,TRBV7-9,TRBJ1-4,TRBD1,few
CASSLTGANTEAFF,TGTGCCAGCAGCTTAACAGGGGCCAACACTGAAGCTTTCTTT,TRBV7-3,TRBJ1-1,NA,NA
CASSPKPYTEAFF,TGTGCCAGCAGCCCAAAGCCCTACACTGAAGCTTTCTTT,TRBV6-5,TRBJ1-1,NA,NA
CAISEAQNRVGEKLFF,TGTGCCATCAGTGAGGCCCAAAACAGGGTTGGTGAAAAACTGTTTTTT,TRBV10-3,TRBJ1-4,NA,NA
CASSQVSGGAGGELFF,TGTGCCAGCAGCCAAGTCAGCGGGGGGGCCGGCGGGGAGCTGTTTTTT,TRBV4-2,TRBJ2-2,TRBD2,NA
CASTQKSGPNYGYTF,TGTGCCAGTACCCAAAAATCAGGGCCCAACTATGGCTACACCTTC,TRBV19,TRBJ1-2,NA,few